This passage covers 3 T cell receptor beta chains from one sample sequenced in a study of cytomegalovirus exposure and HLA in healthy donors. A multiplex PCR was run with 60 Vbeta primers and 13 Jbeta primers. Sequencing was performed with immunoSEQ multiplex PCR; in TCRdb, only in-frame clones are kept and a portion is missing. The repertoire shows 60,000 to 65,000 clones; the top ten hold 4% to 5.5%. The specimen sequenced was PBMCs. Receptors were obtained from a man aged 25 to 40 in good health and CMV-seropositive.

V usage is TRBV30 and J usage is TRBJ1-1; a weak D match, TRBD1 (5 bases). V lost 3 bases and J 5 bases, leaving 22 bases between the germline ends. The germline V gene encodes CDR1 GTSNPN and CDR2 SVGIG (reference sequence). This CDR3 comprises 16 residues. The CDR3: CAWSPGDSPYGTEAFF. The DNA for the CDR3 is TGTGCCTGGAGCCCGGGGGATTCACCCTATGGGACTGAAGCTTTCTTT.

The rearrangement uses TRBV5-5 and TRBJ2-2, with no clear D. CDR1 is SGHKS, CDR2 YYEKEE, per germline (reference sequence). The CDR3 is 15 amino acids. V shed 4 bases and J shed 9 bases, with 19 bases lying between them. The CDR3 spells CASSLSDERLWELFF. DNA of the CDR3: TGTGCCAGCAGCCTAAGCGATGAACGGTTATGGGAGCTGTTTTTT. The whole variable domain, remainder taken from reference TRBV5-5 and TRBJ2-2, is DAGVTQSPTHLIKTRGQQVTLRCSPISGHKSVSWYQQVLGQGPQFIFQYYEKEERGRGNFPDRFSARQFPNYSSELNVNALLLGDSALYLCASSLSDERLWELFFGEGSRLTVL.

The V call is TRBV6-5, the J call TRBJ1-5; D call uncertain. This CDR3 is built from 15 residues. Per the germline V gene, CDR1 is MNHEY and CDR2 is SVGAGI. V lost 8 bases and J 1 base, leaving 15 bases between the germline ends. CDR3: CASARWEGSNQPQHF. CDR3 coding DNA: TGTGCCAGCGCCCGTTGGGAGGGAAGCAATCAGCCCCAGCATTTT.